This TCR beta chain originates from a study of regulatory T cells in long-lasting Graves disease (dated by TCRdb to the early 2020s). Regarding the study in general: Persistent Graves' disease was defined as antithyroid drug treatment for over 5 years with persistently positive TSH receptor autoantibodies. This study used TCR sequencing and RNA sequencing of peripheral blood to compare persistent Graves' disease patients against newly diagnosed Graves' disease patients. The study was registered as a clinical trial and conducted in China. TCR sequencing covered some 13 persistent and roughly 20 newly diagnosed Graves' disease patients, some 35 samples in total. On average, persistent Graves' disease patients in the clinical cohort had been on antithyroid drugs for approximately ten years. Broader findings and caveats from the paper: The authors noted that the small sample size was a limitation that may lower accuracy. A larger number of public clonotypes was shared among persistent patients (approximately 2,500) than among newly diagnosed patients (about 990). Sequencing and analysis were restricted to the TCR beta chain. Compared with newly diagnosed patients, persistent Graves' disease patients had lower TCR Shannon entropy and fewer highly expanded clones, which suggests clonal expansion. Only peripheral blood was studied, because thyroid tissue, the primary lesion, was inaccessible. TRBV28, TRBJ1-2 and TRBJ2-5 were preferentially used in persistent disease, while TRBV20-1 and TRBJ2-1 were favored in newly diagnosed disease.

The germline V gene gives CDR1 as SQVTM and CDR2 as ANQGSEA. V gives up 6 bases and J gives up 5 bases, and the segment between their germline ends measures 7 bases. The CDR3, cysteine through phenylalanine, is 10 amino acids long. Only the CDR3 DNA stays, 30 bases, in frame from base 1. This clonotype was found many times. This clone's antigen is unknown. Base qualities were left out, and no much larger clone turns up one base away. To prepare the library, multiplex PCR was applied. The listed sequencing device is Illumina HiSeq 4000. CDR3 regions were amplified by Arm-PCR with iRepertoire HTBI primers to construct TCR beta libraries. Before sequencing, the PCR products went through gel purification. The paper's processing steps were these. A total of under 80 TRBV and more than twelve TRBJ segments were identified across samples and were used for gene usage analysis of CDR3 amino acid clonotypes. COPE and FqMerger were used to merge the filtered high-quality paired reads into contigs. BLAST was used to align contigs to IMGT TRBV, TRBD and TRBJ reference genes, and CDR3 was defined according to IMGT. Any clonotype with a frequency above 0.1% was counted as a highly expanded clone. Shannon entropy was used to measure repertoire diversity, and the Gini coefficient was used to measure V-J evenness. Public clonotypes were defined as clonotypes shared by more than one individual. TCRdb passed the public sequencing reads through fastp at Q25 and MiXCR, retaining productive beta sequences. Each record represents a unique CDR3 protein, reported with the most common genes and DNA among its rows. TCRdb assigned the V and J calls; the authors' analysis was not used. The sample table lists about 430,000 distinct CDR3 sequences, roughly 23% of them with a count of one. The ten largest clones take up over 11% of the sample.

The meaning of the sample's time point label: persistent/refractory GD, antithyroid drugs over 5 years with positive TRAb. RNA was extracted from PBMCs in TRIzol for both TCR sequencing and RNA sequencing. Graves' disease was diagnosed according to American Thyroid Association guidelines. The patients came from an endocrinology department in Xi'an, China. From each patient, 8 to 10 milliliters of peripheral blood was collected into an EDTA anticoagulant tube. PBMCs were isolated by Ficoll Paque Plus density gradient separation without further T cell sorting. An Agilent 2100 Bioanalyzer and agarose gel were used to check RNA quality, and a NanoDrop 2000 was used to measure RNA concentration.

The sequencing used peripheral blood mononuclear cells (PBMCs), collected when the disease was refractory, from a patient treated with antithyroid drugs. This chain joins TRBV29-1 to TRBJ1-1; TRBD1 could be the D gene, as 6 bases match. The origin of this receptor is a female donor with Graves disease. CDR3 reads: CSVGQTEAFF. The nucleotide sequence is given as TGCAGCGTCGGACAGACTGAAGCTTTCTTT.